In its sample, the clone carrying this TCR delta chain was seen a few times. A far more abundant clone sits one base away, making this likely a read error. The entry originates in a study of gamma-delta T cells after stem cell transplantation. TCRdb re-processed the RT-PCR reads using CATT. This sample has roughly 1,200 delta-chain clones; around 20% occur once, and the top ten carry over 40%. The length of the CDR3 is 14 residues. CDR1 GEAIGNYY and CDR2 EKD come from the germline V gene. J is TRDJ1 and V is TRDV2; D unresolved. The sequencing sample was made of gamma-delta T cells. The clonotype comes from a human donor. It is not recorded whose cells these are; they may come from a transplant donor. The CDR3 sequence is CACGTVGNGDKLIF. In nucleotides, the CDR3 is TGTGCCTGTGGCACCGTAGGGAACGGCGATAAACTCATCTTT.